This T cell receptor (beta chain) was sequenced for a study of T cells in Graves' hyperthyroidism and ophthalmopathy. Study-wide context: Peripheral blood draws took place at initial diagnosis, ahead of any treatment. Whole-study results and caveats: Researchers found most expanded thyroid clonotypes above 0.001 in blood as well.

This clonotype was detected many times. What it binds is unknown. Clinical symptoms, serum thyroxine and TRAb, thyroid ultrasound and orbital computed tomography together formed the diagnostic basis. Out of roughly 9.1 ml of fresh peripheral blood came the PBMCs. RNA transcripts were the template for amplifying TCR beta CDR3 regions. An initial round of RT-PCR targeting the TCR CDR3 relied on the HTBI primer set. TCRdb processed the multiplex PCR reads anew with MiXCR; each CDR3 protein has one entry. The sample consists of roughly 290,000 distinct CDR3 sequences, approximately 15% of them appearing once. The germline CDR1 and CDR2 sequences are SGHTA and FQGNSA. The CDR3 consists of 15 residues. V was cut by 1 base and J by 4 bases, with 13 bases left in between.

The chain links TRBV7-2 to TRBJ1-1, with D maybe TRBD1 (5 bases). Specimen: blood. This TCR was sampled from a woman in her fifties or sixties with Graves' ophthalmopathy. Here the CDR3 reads CASSLGRWGGTEAFF. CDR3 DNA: TGTGCCAGCAGCTTAGGAAGGTGGGGCGGCACTGAAGCTTTCTTT.